The rows below give T cell receptor beta chains drawn from one sample of a study of regulatory dendritic cells for organ transplantation. Using immunoSEQ multiplex PCR, the repertoire was profiled, and TCRdb retains in-frame clones only, with some absent. The sample holds some 40,000 clones, 75% to 95% seen once. The sample consisted of naive CD8+ T cells from blood. These receptors originate from a human donor in good health. Both conserved end residues are part of each CDR3. D genes are given only for firm matches. Size is omitted from some rows. Given values are once, few, many or a class for expanded clones.

J | V | length | size | D | DNA | CDR3
TRBJ2-7 | TRBV2 | 10 | few | NA | TGTGCCAGCAAGGGGTACGAGCAGTACTTC | CASKGYEQYF
TRBJ1-2 | TRBV5-5 | 15 | few | NA | TGTGCCAGCAGTCTTCGTCCCGCCCACGAGTATAGCTACACCTTC | CASSLRPAHEYSYTF
TRBJ2-2 | TRBV29-1 | 13 | NA | NA | TGCAGCGCTGGGCCCTCCCGCACCGGGGAGCTGTTTTTT | CSAGPSRTGELFF
TRBJ2-3 | TRBV11-2 | 14 | NA | NA | TGTGCCAGCAGCTTAAACGGGGGCACAGATACGCAGTATTTT | CASSLNGGTDTQYF
TRBJ2-7 | TRBV27 | 12 | NA | NA | TGTGCCAGCAGTACCCGACCGGACGAGCAGTACTTC | CASSTRPDEQYF
TRBJ2-7 | TRBV11-2 | 13 | few | NA | TGTGCCAGCAGCTCCAGAATCTCCTACGAGCAGTACTTC | CASSSRISYEQYF
TRBJ2-1 | TRBV7-2 | 18 | once | TRBD2 | TGTGCCAGCAGCTTAGTGGTGGGACTAGCCACCGAAGGGAATGAGCAGTTCTTC | CASSLVVGLATEGNEQFF
TRBJ1-2 | TRBV6-6 | 14 | NA | TRBD1 | TGTGCCAGCAGTTCAGGACAGGGGGCGAATGGCTACACCTTC | CASSSGQGANGYTF
TRBJ2-7 | TRBV11-3 | 17 | NA | NA | TGTGCCAGCAGCTTAACCTTCGTGAAAAGAATCATCTACGAGCAGTACTTC | CASSLTFVKRIIYEQYF
TRBJ2-1 | TRBV7-3 | 16 | NA | TRBD2 | TGTGCCAGCAGCTTACCCGGGACTAGCGGATACAATGAGCAGTTCTTC | CASSLPGTSGYNEQFF
TRBJ1-1 | TRBV9 | 17 | NA | NA | TGTGCCAGCAGCGTCCGTCCCTATCCAGGCAAGAACACTGAAGCTTTCTTT | CASSVRPYPGKNTEAFF
TRBJ2-7 | TRBV7-8 | 13 | NA | NA | TGTGCCAGCAGCTTAGCAGGGGCCTACGAGCAGTACTTC | CASSLAGAYEQYF
TRBJ2-3 | TRBV7-2 | 15 | NA | TRBD1 | TGTGCCAGCAGCCCCGACAGGGGTTGGTTAGATACGCAGTATTTT | CASSPDRGWLDTQYF
TRBJ1-2 | TRBV28 | 12 | once | NA | TGTGCCAGCAGCGACGCCTCCTATGGCTACACCTTC | CASSDASYGYTF
TRBJ1-4 | TRBV7-2 | 15 | NA | NA | TGTGCCAGCAGCTCATTTTCGGGACAAAATGAAAAACTGTTTTTT | CASSSFSGQNEKLFF
TRBJ1-1 | TRBV27 | 13 | few | NA | TGTGCCAGCAACGGGGACGGTAACACTGAAGCTTTCTTT | CASNGDGNTEAFF
TRBJ2-5 | TRBV7-2 | 15 | NA | TRBD2 | TGTGCCAGCAGCTCGTTCGGGGGGGCCGGGGAGACCCAGTACTTC | CASSSFGGAGETQYF
TRBJ1-2 | TRBV4-1 | 15 | few | NA | TGCGCCAGCAGCCAAGCAGGTAGGGCTATGGAAGGCTACACCTTC | CASSQAGRAMEGYTF
TRBJ2-1 | TRBV19 | 15 | NA | NA | TGTGCCAGCTCCTCATCCGGGACCCTTTACAATGAGCAGTTCTTC | CASSSSGTLYNEQFF
TRBJ2-7 | TRBV9 | 13 | NA | TRBD1 | TGTGCCAGCAGCGTAGGGCAGGGGGCGGAGCAGTACTTC | CASSVGQGAEQYF
TRBJ2-7 | TRBV13 | 16 | NA | NA | TGTGCCAGCAGCTTTGGGTCAGGGGACTTCCTCTACGAGCAGTACTTC | CASSFGSGDFLYEQYF
TRBJ2-7 | TRBV15 | 14 | NA | NA | TGTGCCACCAGAGCCTTACAGGGCTCCTACGAGCAGTACTTC | CATRALQGSYEQYF
TRBJ2-2 | TRBV4-2 | 14 | NA | NA | TGTGCCAGCAGCCAAGAGTCGGGCACCGGGGAGCTGTTTTTT | CASSQESGTGELFF
TRBJ1-1 | TRBV13 | 14 | few | NA | TGTGCCAGCAGCTTACGAAGGGGATACACTGAAGCTTTCTTT | CASSLRRGYTEAFF
TRBJ2-1 | TRBV5-1 | 14 | NA | NA | TGCGCCAGCAGCTTAACCTTGGGGCGGGATGAGCAGTTCTTC | CASSLTLGRDEQFF
TRBJ1-5 | TRBV2 | 13 | NA | NA | TGTGCCAGCTCTGGGGCGGTGGATTGGGCCCAGCATTTT | CASSGAVDWAQHF
TRBJ2-2 | TRBV7-6 | 14 | NA | NA | TGTGCCAGCAGCTTAAACTGGGACACCGGGGAGCTGTTTTTT | CASSLNWDTGELFF
TRBJ2-7 | TRBV7-9 | 13 | few | TRBD1 | TGTGCCAGCAGCCCACCGACAGGGGCCGAGCAGTACTTC | CASSPPTGAEQYF
TRBJ1-5 | TRBV25-1 | 14 | NA | TRBD1 | TGTGCCAGCAGTGGGGACAGGGTCAATCAGCCCCAGCATTTT | CASSGDRVNQPQHF
TRBJ1-5 | TRBV25-1 | 15 | NA | TRBD1 | TGTGCCAGCAGTGAATCTGGGACAGGATATCAGCCCCAGCATTTT | CASSESGTGYQPQHF
TRBJ2-7 | TRBV7-9 | 12 | NA | TRBD2 | TGTGCCAGCAGCTTTGGGGAGGGCGAGCAGTACTTC | CASSFGEGEQYF
TRBJ1-2 | TRBV9 | 14 | NA | NA | TGTGCCAGCAGCGTAGGTGGGGGGAACTATGGCTACACCTTC | CASSVGGGNYGYTF
TRBJ1-2 | TRBV28 | 16 | NA | NA | TGTGCCAGCAGTCTTCAGGGGACCGAGCCTAACTATGGCTACACCTTC | CASSLQGTEPNYGYTF
TRBJ2-2 | TRBV11-2 | 12 | NA | NA | TGTGCCAGCAGCGCCCAGACTAGGGAGCTGTTTTTT | CASSAQTRELFF
TRBJ2-2 | TRBV7-3 | 13 | few | NA | TGTGCCAGCAGCTGGGACGGCACCGGGGAGCTGTTTTTT | CASSWDGTGELFF
TRBJ2-1 | TRBV5-8 | 14 | NA | TRBD2 | TGTGCCAGCAATGGGCTAGCGGGGGCCTATGAGCAGTTCTTC | CASNGLAGAYEQFF
TRBJ2-7 | TRBV6-1 | 13 | few | NA | TGTGCCAGCAGTGAAGCAGGGAGATACGAGCAGTACTTC | CASSEAGRYEQYF
TRBJ1-2 | TRBV9 | 20 | NA | NA | TGTGCCAGCAGCGTAGCATTTTCGGAGAACACAGGACTGAGACCCTATGGCTACACCTTC | CASSVAFSENTGLRPYGYTF
TRBJ2-1 | TRBV9 | 15 | NA | TRBD2 | TGTGCCAGCAGCGTCACTAGCGGGAGAGGATATGAGCAGTTCTTC | CASSVTSGRGYEQFF
TRBJ2-1 | TRBV9 | 15 | NA | NA | TGTGCCAGCAGCGTAGAGGGAGTTTCCTACAATGAGCAGTTCTTC | CASSVEGVSYNEQFF
TRBJ2-2 | TRBV27 | 14 | NA | NA | TGTGCCAGCAGTTTGTCTCAGAACACCGGGGAGCTGTTTTTT | CASSLSQNTGELFF
TRBJ2-2 | TRBV27 | 16 | NA | TRBD2 | TGTGCCAGCAGTAAACCCGGACTAGCCGTAATAGGGGAGCTGTTTTTT | CASSKPGLAVIGELFF
TRBJ2-7 | TRBV7-8 | 13 | NA | NA | TGTGCCAGCAGCGGGACTCGGATCTACGAGCAGTACTTC | CASSGTRIYEQYF
TRBJ1-5 | TRBV7-3 | 16 | NA | NA | TGTGCCAGCAGCTGGGAGGGCGATCGGGGCAATCAGCCCCAGCATTTT | CASSWEGDRGNQPQHF
TRBJ1-1 | TRBV4-1 | 14 | few | NA | TGCGCCAGCAGCCCGCTGAGGCAGTACACTGAAGCTTTCTTT | CASSPLRQYTEAFF
TRBJ2-7 | TRBV4-3 | 16 | NA | NA | TGCGCCAGCAGCCAAGATCGCGGGGGCCCTAACTACGAGCAGTACTTC | CASSQDRGGPNYEQYF
TRBJ1-1 | TRBV14 | 16 | NA | NA | TGTGCCAGCAGCGATCCCTCCCAGGGGCGCGGGGCTGAAGCTTTCTTT | CASSDPSQGRGAEAFF
TRBJ1-2 | TRBV18 | 16 | NA | TRBD1 | TGTGCCAGCTCACTTAACACCGGGACAGGGGTCGACGGCTACACCTTC | CASSLNTGTGVDGYTF
TRBJ1-5 | TRBV6-5 | 13 | NA | NA | TGTGCCAGCAGTTCCGCAGACAATCAGCCCCAGCATTTT | CASSSADNQPQHF
TRBJ2-3 | TRBV4-1 | 16 | NA | TRBD1 | TGCGCCAGCAGCCAACCCCCTGGGCAGGGGGCAGATACGCAGTATTTT | CASSQPPGQGADTQYF
TRBJ2-1 | TRBV4-3 | 15 | NA | NA | TGCGCCAGCAGCCGACTCCTAGCGTCCGACAATGAGCAGTTCTTC | CASSRLLASDNEQFF
TRBJ1-2 | TRBV9 | 13 | NA | NA | TGTGCCAGCAGCGGACGACAGGATCGCGGCTACACCTTC | CASSGRQDRGYTF
TRBJ2-3 | TRBV29-1 | 14 | NA | TRBD2 | TGCAGCGTCGGGACTAGCGGGATGTCAGATACGCAGTATTTT | CSVGTSGMSDTQYF
TRBJ2-1 | TRBV7-9 | 13 | NA | NA | TGTGCCAGCAGCTTTGATATGCGGGATGAGCAGTTCTTC | CASSFDMRDEQFF
TRBJ2-3 | TRBV2 | 16 | NA | TRBD1 | TGTGCCAGCAGATTCTCCGGGACAGTAACTGCAGATACGCAGTATTTT | CASRFSGTVTADTQYF
TRBJ2-3 | TRBV9 | 18 | NA | NA | TGTGCCAGCAGCCCCCCCGGCATGGGCGCACATCCCACAGATACGCAGTATTTT | CASSPPGMGAHPTDTQYF
TRBJ2-5 | TRBV7-8 | 16 | NA | NA | TGTGCCAGCAGCTTTTCACTCGACGGTGGACAAGAGACCCAGTACTTC | CASSFSLDGGQETQYF